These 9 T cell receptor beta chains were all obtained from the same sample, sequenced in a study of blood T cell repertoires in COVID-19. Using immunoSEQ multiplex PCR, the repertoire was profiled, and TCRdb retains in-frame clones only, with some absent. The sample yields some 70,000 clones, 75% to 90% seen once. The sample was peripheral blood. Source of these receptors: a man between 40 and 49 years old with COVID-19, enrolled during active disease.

CDR3 bases: TGTGCCTGGGGGTCCGGGGGGGCAGAGACCCAGTACTTC. Protein sequence: CAWGSGGAETQYF. The chain employs TRBV30 and TRBJ2-5, with 8 bases matching TRBD2. Germline CDR1 GTSNPN, CDR2 SVGIG (reference sequence). Trimming at V came to 5 bases and at J to 4 bases, leaving 6 bases not matched to a gene. The CDR3 runs to 13 residues.

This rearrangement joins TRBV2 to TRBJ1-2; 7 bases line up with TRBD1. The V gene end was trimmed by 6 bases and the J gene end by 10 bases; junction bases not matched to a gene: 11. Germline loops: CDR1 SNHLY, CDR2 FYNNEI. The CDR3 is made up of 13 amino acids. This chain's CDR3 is CASSLGVQGVYTF. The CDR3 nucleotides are TGTGCCAGCAGCCTGGGAGTTCAGGGGGTCTACACCTTC.

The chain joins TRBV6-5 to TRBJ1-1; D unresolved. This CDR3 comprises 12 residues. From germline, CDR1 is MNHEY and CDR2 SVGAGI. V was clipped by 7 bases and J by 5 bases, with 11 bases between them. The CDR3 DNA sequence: TGTGCCAGCACCTCCGACTGGACTGAAGCTTTCTTT. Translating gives CASTSDWTEAFF.

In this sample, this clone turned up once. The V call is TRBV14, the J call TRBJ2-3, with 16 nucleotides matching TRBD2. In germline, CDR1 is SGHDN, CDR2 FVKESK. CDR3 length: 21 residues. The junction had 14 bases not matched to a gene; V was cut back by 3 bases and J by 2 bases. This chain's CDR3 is CASSHQGLAGGPVIITDTQYF. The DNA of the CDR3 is TGTGCCAGCAGCCACCAGGGACTAGCGGGGGGGCCGGTCATCATCACAGATACGCAGTATTTT.

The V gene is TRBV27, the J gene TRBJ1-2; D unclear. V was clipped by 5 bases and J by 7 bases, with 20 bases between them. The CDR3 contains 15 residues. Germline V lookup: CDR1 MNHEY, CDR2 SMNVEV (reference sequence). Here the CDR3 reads CASSPRGGLPTGYTF. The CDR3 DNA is TGTGCCAGCAGTCCGCGAGGCGGCTTGCCTACTGGCTACACCTTC.

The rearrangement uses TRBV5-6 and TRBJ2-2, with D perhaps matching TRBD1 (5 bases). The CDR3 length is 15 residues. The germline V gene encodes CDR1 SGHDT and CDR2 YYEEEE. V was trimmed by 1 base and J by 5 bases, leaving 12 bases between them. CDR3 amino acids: CASSLFPGNTGELFF. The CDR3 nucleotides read TGTGCCAGCAGCTTGTTTCCAGGGAATACCGGGGAGCTGTTTTTT.

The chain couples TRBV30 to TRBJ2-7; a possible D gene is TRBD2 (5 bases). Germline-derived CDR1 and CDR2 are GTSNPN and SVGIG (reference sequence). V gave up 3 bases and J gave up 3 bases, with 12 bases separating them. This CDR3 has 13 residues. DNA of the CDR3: TGTGCCTGGAGATACGACGGGAACTACGAGCAGTACTTC. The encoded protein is CAWRYDGNYEQYF.

The CDR3 DNA sequence: TGTGCCAGCAGCGTAGAGGGACTAGCGGGGGGACCTAATCCAGATACGCAGTATTTT. It yields the protein CASSVEGLAGGPNPDTQYF. The V and J genes are TRBV9 and TRBJ2-3; 15 nucleotides match TRBD2. After removal of 0 bases from V and 4 bases from J, the junction contained 9 bases not matched to a gene. Germline CDR1 is SGDLS and CDR2 is YYNGEE. This CDR3 contains 19 residues.

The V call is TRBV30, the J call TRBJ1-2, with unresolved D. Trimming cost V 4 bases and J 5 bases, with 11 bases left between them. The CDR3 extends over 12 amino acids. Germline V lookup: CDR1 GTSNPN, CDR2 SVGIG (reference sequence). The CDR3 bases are TGTGCCTGGACCCTAAATCCGTATGGCTACACCTTC. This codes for CAWTLNPYGYTF. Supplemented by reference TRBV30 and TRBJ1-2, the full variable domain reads SQTIHQWPATLVQPVGSPLSLECTVEGTSNPNLYWYRQAAGRGLQLLFYSVGIGQISSEVPQNLSASRPQDRQFILSSKKLLLSDSGFYLCAWTLNPYGYTFGSGTRLTVV.